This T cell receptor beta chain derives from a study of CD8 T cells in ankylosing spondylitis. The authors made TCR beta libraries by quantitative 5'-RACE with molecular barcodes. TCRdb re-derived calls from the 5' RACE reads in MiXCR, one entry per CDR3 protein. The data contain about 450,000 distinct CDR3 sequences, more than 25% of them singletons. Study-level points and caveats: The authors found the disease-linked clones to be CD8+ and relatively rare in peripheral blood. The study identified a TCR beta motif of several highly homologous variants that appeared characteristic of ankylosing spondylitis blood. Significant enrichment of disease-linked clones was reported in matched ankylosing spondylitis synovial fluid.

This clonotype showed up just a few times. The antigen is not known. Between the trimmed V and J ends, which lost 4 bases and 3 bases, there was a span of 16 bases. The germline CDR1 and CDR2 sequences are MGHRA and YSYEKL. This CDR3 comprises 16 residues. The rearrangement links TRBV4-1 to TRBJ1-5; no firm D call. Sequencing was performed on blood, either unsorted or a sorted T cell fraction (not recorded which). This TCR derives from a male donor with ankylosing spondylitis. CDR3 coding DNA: TGCGCCAGCAGCCCTCTGAAATCTGGATTCAATCAGCCCCAGCATTTT. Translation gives CASSPLKSGFNQPQHF.